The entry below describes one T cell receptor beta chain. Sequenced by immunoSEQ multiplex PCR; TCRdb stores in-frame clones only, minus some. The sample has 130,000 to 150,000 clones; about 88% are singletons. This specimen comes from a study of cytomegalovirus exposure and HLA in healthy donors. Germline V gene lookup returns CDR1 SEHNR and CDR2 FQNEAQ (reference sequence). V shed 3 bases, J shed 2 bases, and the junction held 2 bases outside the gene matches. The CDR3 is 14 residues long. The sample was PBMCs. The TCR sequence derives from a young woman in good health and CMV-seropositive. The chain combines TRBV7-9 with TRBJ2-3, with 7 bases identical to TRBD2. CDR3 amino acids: CASSFQRDTDTQYF. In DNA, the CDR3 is TGTGCCAGCAGCTTCCAGCGGGACACAGATACGCAGTATTTT.